This T cell receptor beta chain was observed in a study of cytomegalovirus exposure and HLA in healthy donors. Amplification used 60 Vbeta primers and 13 Jbeta primers. The authors' processing: The count from a later analysis was 70 million to 85 million unique TCR beta chains, some 12 million of them shared. Repertoires were generated with immunoSEQ multiplex PCR, while TCRdb's copy carries only in-frame clones and drops some. V and J calls plus clone size are reproduced from that table; the DNA served to infer D and trimming. Here the sample spans 120,000 or so clones, roughly 83% being singletons. The ends lost 4 bases at V and 1 base at J; junction bases unmatched: 5. Germline assignment: CDR1 ENHRY and CDR2 SYGVKD. This CDR3 contains 15 residues.

This TCR derives from a man aged 18 to 30 in good health and CMV-seropositive. This chain joins TRBV10-3 and TRBJ2-7; 9 bases are shared with TRBD1. The sample taken for sequencing was PBMCs. CDR3 bases: TGTGCCATCAGTGCGGAAGGGACAGGGTCCTACGAGCAGTACTTC. Translating gives CAISAEGTGSYEQYF.